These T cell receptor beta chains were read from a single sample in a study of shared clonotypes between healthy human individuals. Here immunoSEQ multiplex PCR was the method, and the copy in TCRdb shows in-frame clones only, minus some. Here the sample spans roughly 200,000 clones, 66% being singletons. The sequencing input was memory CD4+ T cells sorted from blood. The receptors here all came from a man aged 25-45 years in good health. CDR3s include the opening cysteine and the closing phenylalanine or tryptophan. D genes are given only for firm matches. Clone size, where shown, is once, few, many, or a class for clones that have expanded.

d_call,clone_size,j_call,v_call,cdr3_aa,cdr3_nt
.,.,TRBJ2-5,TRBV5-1,CASSLAAGPTRDGLETQYF,TGCGCCAGCAGCTTGGCCGCGGGACCCACTAGGGACGGTTTAGAGACCCAGTACTTC
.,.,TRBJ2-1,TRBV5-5,CASSEQGYEQFF,TGTGCCAGCAGCGAACAGGGCTATGAGCAGTTCTTC
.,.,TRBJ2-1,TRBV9,CASSVEVLTIHQFF,TGTGCCAGCAGCGTAGAAGTCTTGACTATTCATCAGTTCTTC
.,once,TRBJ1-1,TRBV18,CASSRGGLNTEAFF,TGTGCCAGCTCACGGGGGGGCTTGAACACTGAAGCTTTCTTT
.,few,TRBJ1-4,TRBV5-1,CASSLDVREKLFF,TGCGCCAGCAGCTTGGACGTCCGAGAAAAACTGTTTTTT
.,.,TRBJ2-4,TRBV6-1,CASSEVGLRGYGNIQYF,TGTGCCAGCAGTGAAGTAGGGCTACGAGGGTATGGGAACATTCAGTACTTC
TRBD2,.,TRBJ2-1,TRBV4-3,CASSVLAGVYNEQFF,TGCGCCAGCAGCGTACTAGCGGGAGTCTACAATGAGCAGTTCTTC
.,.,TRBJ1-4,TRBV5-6,CASSLIDRATNEKLFF,TGTGCCAGCAGTCTTATAGACCGAGCAACTAATGAAAAACTGTTTTTT
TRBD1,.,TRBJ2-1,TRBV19,CASEKTGGRLEQFF,TGTGCCAGTGAAAAAACAGGGGGCCGACTGGAGCAGTTCTTC
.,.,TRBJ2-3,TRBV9,CASSPFTHTQYF,TGTGCCAGCAGCCCATTCACACATACGCAGTATTTT
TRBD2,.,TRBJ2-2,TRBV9,CASSVASVASGSRELFF,TGTGCCAGCAGCGTAGCATCAGTGGCTAGCGGGAGTAGGGAGCTGTTTTTT
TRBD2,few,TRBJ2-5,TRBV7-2,CASERDLLETQYF,TGTGCCAGCGAGCGGGATCTTTTAGAGACCCAGTACTTC
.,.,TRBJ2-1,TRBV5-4,CASSAFEYEQFF,TGTGCCAGCAGTGCTTTCGAATATGAGCAGTTCTTC
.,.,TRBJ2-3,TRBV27,CASSFQAADDTQYF,TGTGCCAGCAGTTTTCAGGCTGCCGATGATACGCAGTATTTT